The clone carrying this TCR beta chain was detected a few times. The target antigen is unknown. These data originate in a study of T-cell reconstitution after alpha-beta-depleted transplantation in children. Notes on the study in general: Some patients showed high day-60 TCRbeta diversity, which derived from surviving recipient T cells and thymic progenitors. A year post-transplant, T-cell counts and diversity derived mostly from newly produced T cells. Reported findings indicate that, about two months after transplant, alpha-beta T cells came from several hundred expanded clones, which were derived from non-depleted graft cells.

As it was prepared, the TCRbeta library received unique molecular identifiers. TCRdb analysed the PCR reads with MiXCR anew, one entry per CDR3 protein. Of fewer than 700,000 distinct CDR3 sequences listed, 10% to 15% are singletons. This clonotype was sampled from a male patient younger than 18 who had a stem cell transplant for acute myeloid leukemia, so the T cells may come from the graft donor. Sequences were derived from PBMCs, mostly from graft donor cells, sampled 360 days after TCRalphabeta/CD19-depleted stem cell transplant.

The CDR3 is CASGSSHTGANVLTF. CDR3 in DNA: TGTGCTAGCGGGTCCTCCCATACTGGGGCCAACGTCCTGACTTTC. The chain joins TRBV7-7 to TRBJ2-6; TRBD2 matches at 7 bases. Germline CDR1 and CDR2: SSHAT and FNYEAQ (reference sequence). This CDR3 contains 15 residues.